These T cell receptor beta chains were read from a single sample in a study of vaccination effects on CD4 cells after COVID-19. No cognate antigen is known for these TCRs. Here immunoSEQ multiplex PCR was the method, and the copy in TCRdb shows in-frame clones only, minus some. Of some 21,000 clones in the sample, approximately 79% were seen once. The source was CD4+ T cells from PBMCs cultured with HCoV-229E spike peptides, collected after COVID-19 vaccination. All receptors come from a human donor who received a COVID-19 vaccine. Each CDR3 is given without its conserved first and last residue. The order of the fields is V gene, J gene, clone size, CDR3 length, CDR3 protein. Size is stated for part of the rows, as once, few or many counts, or as a class when the clone is expanded.

>TRBV11-2|TRBJ1-1|NA|13
ASSLVGSTKRQAF
>TRBV6-5|TRBJ2-3|NA|10
ASQHTGYTQY
>TRBV21-1|TRBJ1-2|NA|17
ASSKDGMDRKIFNYGYT
>TRBV19|TRBJ2-7|NA|12
ASSRETGLYEQY
>TRBV11-3|TRBJ2-1|NA|13
ASSLEQGGYNEQF
>TRBV27|TRBJ2-5|NA|11
ASSFWGQETQY
>TRBV5-8|TRBJ2-3|NA|13
ASTDRGQATDTQY
>TRBV6-5|TRBJ2-5|once|11
ASSTQGRETQY
>TRBV25-1|TRBJ2-5|NA|13
ASSAGTTFWETQY
>TRBV4-1|TRBJ2-2|once|15
ASSQGGLAGTTGELF
>TRBV4-1|TRBJ2-2|few|12
ASSQGDGTGELF
>TRBV18|TRBJ1-4|NA|14
ASSRQGSATNEKLF
>TRBV7-9|TRBJ1-2|NA|10
ASSLLLEGYT
>TRBV2|TRBJ2-3|NA|11
ASTVDYTDTQY
>TRBV11-3|TRBJ2-3|NA|11
ASSSPTTDTQY
>TRBV7-9|TRBJ2-1|few|13
ASSLIGETYNEQF
>TRBV2|TRBJ2-1|NA|14
ASSDRRDRAYNEQF
>TRBV4-1|TRBJ1-2|NA|11
ASSQDGGYGYT
>TRBV30|TRBJ1-6|NA|13
AWRNPGTENSPLH
>TRBV12-3/TRBV12-4|TRBJ2-7|NA|11
ASGSSGTYEQY
>TRBV5-1|TRBJ2-6|NA|18
ASSSPTSKQSTLGANVLT
>TRBV5-4|TRBJ1-4|NA|12
ASSRDEGREKLF
>TRBV6-4|TRBJ1-1|NA|11
ASSDTLGTEAF
>TRBV4-1|TRBJ1-5|NA|13
ASSRMTGYGQPQH
>TRBV4-1|TRBJ2-2|few|12
ASSQDRSRGELF
>TRBV7-2|TRBJ1-4|NA|15
ASSFQGQGAWYEKLF
>TRBV24-1|TRBJ2-1|NA|14
ATSDPGQGGYNEQF
>TRBV6-2/TRBV6-3|TRBJ1-3|few|14
ASSYGAAASGNTIY
>TRBV11-2|TRBJ1-1|once|11
ASSPTGGSEAF
>TRBV19|TRBJ2-5|NA|13
ATKKIGQGQETQY
>TRBV2|TRBJ1-2|NA|13
ASSAEQGFLGGYT
>TRBV6-2/TRBV6-3|TRBJ2-7|few|14
ASSRDRGFSAYEQY
>TRBV2|TRBJ2-5|NA|20
ASSEALHFWDSNPRTEETQY
>TRBV19|TRBJ2-3|NA|11
ASRLAGADTQY
>TRBV24-1|TRBJ1-5|NA|12
ATSGGFGNQPQH
>TRBV20-1|TRBJ1-2|NA|9
SVRVGYGYT
>TRBV5-1|TRBJ2-7|NA|13
ASSLGGGNSYEQY
>TRBV6-5|TRBJ1-1|few|12
ASSYEMGRTEAF
>TRBV11-2|TRBJ1-1|NA|13
ASSLDLTGDTEAF
>TRBV5-1|TRBJ2-3|NA|13
ASSRGGSSTDTQY
>TRBV4-2|TRBJ2-3|NA|14
ASSHWGGGDTDTQY
>TRBV6-5|TRBJ1-2|few|13
ASRQGTGTNYGYT
>TRBV5-8|TRBJ1-2|NA|9
ASSWRDRRA
>TRBV18|TRBJ2-1|NA|14
ASSPAQGIRYNEQF
>TRBV5-1|TRBJ2-2|NA|13
ASSLGEGDTGELF
>TRBV6-1|TRBJ2-2|NA|11
ASSEEWGGLVF
>TRBV7-6|TRBJ2-7|few|11
ASSSGQNYEQY
>TRBV3-1/TRBV3-2|TRBJ2-3|NA|13
ASSQGGGGTDTQY
>TRBV7-9|TRBJ1-1|NA|17
ASSSRIRPTSQYGAEAF
>TRBV28|TRBJ1-2|few|13
ASSSSGGSLYGYT
>TRBV30|TRBJ1-2|NA|10
AWSGGAYGYT
>TRBV27|TRBJ2-2|NA|11
ASSLKGPGELF
>TRBV6-5|TRBJ2-7|NA|13
ASSYSIGGAYEQY